This T cell receptor (beta chain) originates from a study of beta chain features in type 1 diabetes listed by TCRdb under 2018. Looking at the study overall: Mean age, gender distribution, total cell number and subset yield were not different between patients and healthy donors. Across all samples, roughly 110,000,000 sorted cells were examined, and cell number per subset correlated strongly with RNA yield. The study compared the TCRB repertoires of sorted circulating CD4+ T cell subsets in recently diagnosed type 1 diabetes patients with those in matched healthy donors. Whereas all 28 donors provided naive and central memory subsets, regulatory and stem cell-like memory subsets were isolated from just 8 patients and about eight healthy donors.

From each donor, a single peripheral blood sample of 90 to 150 mL on average was drawn into heparinised tubes. A BD FACSAria II was used to sort naive, central memory, regulatory and stem cell-like memory CD4+ T cells with a panel that included CD45RO, CCR7, CD25, CD127, CD95 and CD27. Purity was above 95% for every sorted population. PBMCs were isolated right away by Lymphoprep density gradient centrifugation and were stained directly, without culture. So that batch effects would be minimized, each experiment stained and sorted samples in pairs, pairing one healthy donor with one patient. This clone appeared a few times. Its specific antigen is unknown. Base qualities are not provided; no much larger clone lies one nucleotide away. The germline V gene (reference sequence) gives CDR1 as LNHDA and CDR2 as SQIVND. The junction shows trimming of 3 bases on V and 6 bases on J, plus 12 bases between the germline ends. The CDR3 covers 14 residues, taking in both the cysteine and the phenylalanine. CDR3 DNA only is kept here, 42 bases in frame from base 1.

All of the isolated RNA was reverse transcribed with the High Capacity cDNA Reverse Transcription Kit, so expressed TCRB transcripts were sequenced. Deep immunoSEQ sequencing was applied to naive, central memory and regulatory T cell samples, giving an average of approximately 4 million total reads per sample. Sorted cells were lysed in RLT buffer and RNA was extracted with DNase-treated RNeasy Micro or Mini kits, depending on cell number. To prevent cross-contamination, every cell subset was processed on its own, while patient and healthy donor samples were processed together. The immunoSEQ multiplex PCR was used to amplify TCRB sequences from cDNA, generating 87-bp fragments that spanned the CDR3 region. Sequencing of the amplicons was done on the Illumina HiSeq platform. The paper's data handling went like this. PCR bias was corrected computationally using synthetic template baselines, and reads within Hamming distance 2 were collapsed, with unmergeable singletons discarded. By aligning reads against IMGT, V, D and J genes, CDR3 length, and insertions or deletions at six rearrangement sites were assigned. Within each subset, clonotype counts were normalized to sorted cell number, and only after that were true diversity and Gini coefficients computed with the tcR R package. The overlap coefficient, calculated on TCRB nucleotide sequences, was used to quantify repertoire sharing. As a proxy for the pre-selection repertoire, out-of-frame TCRB sequences from naive cells were analyzed. TCRdb holds this immuneACCESS table with in-frame rearrangements only. Some clones are missing; in checked studies, unresolved V genes explain under half, and the rest has no known cause. V and J calls and clone size are given by that table; D and trimming were obtained from the DNA. The sample table records 350,000 to 450,000 clones; about 15% of these occur just once. The ten top clones hold roughly 0.038% of the sample.

Here is what the overall study found, with its caveats: The naive, central memory and regulatory TCRB repertoires appeared to resemble one another more closely among patients than among healthy donors. Because the HLA sub-analyses included only small numbers of individuals, any influence of HLA type on TCRB rearrangement was left unresolved. Because cDNA was sequenced instead of genomic DNA, activated cells with high expression could be over-represented, although the groups did not differ in activation or CD3 levels. In all four CD4+ subsets, TCRB CDR3 length was moderately but significantly shorter in type 1 diabetes patients. PCR might favor shorter templates, but patient and control samples were amplified and corrected together, so any skew would affect both groups equally. Fewer insertions and more nucleotide deletions at VDJ recombination sites were observed in patients with type 1 diabetes, implying thymic rearrangement abnormalities.

Sequenced: naive CD4+ T cells from blood. Interpreted using the paper, the cell subset or site label stands for: true naive CD4+ T cells. This TCR was sampled from a young man in good health. The sequence links TRBV19 to TRBJ2-1; a tentative D match to TRBD1 spans 5 bases. CDR3 sequence: CASSIRRASNEQFF. The base sequence is TGTGCCAGTAGTATCCGCAGGGCTAGCAATGAGCAGTTCTTC.